This T cell receptor (beta chain) appears in the sequencing data of a study of blood T cell repertoires in COVID-19. Across the study: Specimens from acute and convalescent COVID-19 originated in the United States, Italy and Spain.

The CDR3 spans 16 residues. Looked up from germline, CDR1 is LGHNA and CDR2 is YSLEER. Deletions cut 0 bases from V and 3 bases from J, with 14 bases between. Original analysis: Counts of nucleated cells, estimated from reference gene primer amplification, were obtained. The repertoire was sequenced with immunoSEQ multiplex PCR; TCRdb's copy has only in-frame clones and lacks some. The DNA was the basis for D and trimming; V, J and clone size are from that table. Among tens of thousands of clones listed, roughly 88% were seen once. Specimen: peripheral blood. V gene TRBV4-3 combines with J gene TRBJ1-2, with D possibly TRBD1 on 5 matching bases. This TCR was recovered from a woman of 80 years or more with active or convalescent COVID-19. CDR3 sequence reads: CASSQEGEGKDYGYTF. DNA of the CDR3: TGCGCCAGCAGCCAAGAAGGGGAGGGCAAAGACTATGGCTACACCTTC.